Included here is one TCR beta chain sequence, with context. Per the germline V gene, CDR1 is MDHEN and CDR2 is SYDVKM. Trimming stripped 7 bases from V and 0 bases from J, with 23 bases between. The CDR3 extends over 18 amino acids. This record belongs to a study of blood T cell repertoires in COVID-19. Background on the study: Some COVID-19 samples were acute and others convalescent; all came from the United States, Italy and Spain. T cells, B-cell-depleted T cells, or PBMCs supplied cDNA or gDNA.

As originally analysed: Amplification of reference gene primers was used by the study to estimate nucleated cell counts. Only in-frame clones appear in the TCRdb table, and some are missing; sequencing was by immunoSEQ multiplex PCR. The D gene and trimming were derived from the DNA, and the V and J assignments and clone size from that table. This repertoire shows tens of thousands of clones, around 90% found once; its top ten account for 2% to 2.5%. The chain employs TRBV28 and TRBJ2-3, with D possibly being TRBD2 (6 bases). The receptor was derived from a man aged 55 to 70 with acute or convalescent COVID-19. The sample was peripheral blood. CDR3 in amino acids: CASTGGSFGASSTDTQYF. The CDR3 DNA reads TGTGCCAGCACTGGGGGGTCCTTCGGGGCATCTAGCACAGATACGCAGTATTTT.